The clone carrying this T cell receptor beta chain was detected ten times or more. Its antigen is still unknown. Germline V lookup: CDR1 KGHDR, CDR2 SFDVKD. This CDR3 is built from 14 residues. V shed 3 bases, J shed 3 bases, and the junction held 0 bases outside the gene matches. This sample is drawn from a study of T-cell memory formation after mild COVID-19. Notes on the study in general: The study found balanced CD4/CD8 in clones contracting day 15 to 85 and a CD4+ lean in later expanders. Several responding clones turned up in pre-infection memory, indicating that cross-reactive memory may have taken part. Shrinking CD4+ clones were chiefly CM and EM; CD8+ ones were chiefly EMRA. Second-wave clones with a day 37 peak had unconfirmed SARS-CoV-2 specificity.

MiXCR, applied by TCRdb to the 5' RACE reads, yields one record per CDR3 protein. This table has roughly 280,000 distinct CDR3 sequences, approximately 7.6% appearing once. The V gene is TRBV24-1, the J gene TRBJ2-2; 7 bases align to TRBD1. The receptor was isolated from a man aged 18 to 29 who had mild COVID-19 (a few samples of this study predate the infection). Cell type and time point are not known. The specimen sequenced was PBMCs or a T cell subset sorted from them (not recorded which). In DNA form, the CDR3 reads TGTGCCACCAGTGATACAGGGGACACCGGGGAGCTGTTTTTT. It codes for CATSDTGDTGELFF.